Given below is one T cell receptor beta chain in context. The antigen is unknown. Read data end 3 residues before the CDR3 end; the end is taken from the germline J gene. TCRdb's copy holds only in-frame clones and misses some; the assay was immunoSEQ multiplex PCR. This table lists about 20,000 clones. This record belongs to a study of T cells in women clearing cervical HPV infection. Whole-study context: Case blood was drawn when the lesion was first found; control blood after infection became undetectable.

V was pared by 1 base and J by 3 bases, with 7 bases of the junction left unmatched. The CDR3 has 16 residues. Looked up from germline, CDR1 is SGHNT and CDR2 is YYREEE (reference sequence). Study-level results: TRBV6-7 abundance was lower in cases than controls (around 0.1% versus 0.15%). Unknown T-cell numbers per sample may underlie the richness differences.

Dot-blot hybridization genotyped cervical HPV amplified with MY09/MY11 PCR. This sequence originates from a woman aged 18-70 years with a cervical HPV16 infection that either progressed to CIN3+ or cleared (not recorded which). The chain employs TRBV5-4 and TRBJ2-3; TRBD2 aligns across 8 bases. The specimen was blood buffy coat. CDR3 bases read: TGTGCCAGCAGCTTGAAACGGGGGGGCCTAACAGATACG. This sequence encodes CASSLKRGGLTDT. The full CDR3 protein is CASSLKRGGLTDTQYF.